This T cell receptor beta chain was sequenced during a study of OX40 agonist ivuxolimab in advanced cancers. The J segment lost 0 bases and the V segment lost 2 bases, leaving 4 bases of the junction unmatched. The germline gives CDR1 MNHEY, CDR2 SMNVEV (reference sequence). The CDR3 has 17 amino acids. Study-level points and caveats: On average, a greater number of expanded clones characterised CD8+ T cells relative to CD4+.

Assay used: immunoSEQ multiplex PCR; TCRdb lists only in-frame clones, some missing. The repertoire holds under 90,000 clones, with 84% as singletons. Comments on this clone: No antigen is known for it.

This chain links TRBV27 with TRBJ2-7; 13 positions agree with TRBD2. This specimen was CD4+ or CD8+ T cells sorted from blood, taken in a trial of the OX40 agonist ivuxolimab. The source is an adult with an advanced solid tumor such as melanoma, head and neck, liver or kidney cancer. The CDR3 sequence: CASSLRGLAGSSYEQYF. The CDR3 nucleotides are TGTGCCAGCAGTTTAAGGGGACTAGCGGGAAGCTCCTACGAGCAGTACTTC.